Listed here are 28 T cell receptor beta chains from one sample, sequenced in a study of T cell responses to AZD1222 COVID-19 vaccine. Method: immunoSEQ multiplex PCR; TCRdb's copy keeps in-frame clones and lacks some. The sample has around 140,000 clones; 85% are singletons. The starting material was peripheral blood, obtained 28 days after the second dose of the MenACWY control vaccine. These receptors were taken from an adult who received the MenACWY meningococcal vaccine as a control.

The chain recombines TRBV5-4 with TRBJ1-2, with D uncertain. The ends were cut back, 2 bases at V and 6 bases at J, with 14 bases in the middle. Germline CDR1 is SGHNT and CDR2 is YYREEE (reference sequence). CDR3 size: 14 residues. CDR3: CASSFARGENGYTF. For the CDR3, the DNA is TGTGCCAGCAGCTTTGCCCGTGGAGAAAATGGCTACACCTTC. The full variable domain, its missing parts supplied by reference TRBV5-4 and TRBJ1-2, is ETGVTQSPTHLIKTRGQQVTLRCSSQSGHNTVSWYQQALGQGPQFIFQYYREEENGRGNFPPRFSGLQFPNYSSELNVNALELDDSALYLCASSFARGENGYTFGSGTRLTVV.

In regard to this clone: One end of the junction fails to match germline, which may point to a read error. The genes are TRBV7-7 and TRBJ2-2; the match to TRBD1 covers 7 bases. Per the germline V gene, CDR1 is SSHAT and CDR2 is FNYEAQ (reference sequence). The CDR3 totals 15 residues. The DNA of the CDR3 is TGTGCTAGCAGCTTGCTCACAGGGGCCAGTGGGGAGCTGTTTTTT. This translates into CASSLLTGASGELFF.

The V and J genes are TRBV2 and TRBJ1-4; possible D gene TRBD1, 6 bases. CDR3 length: 15 residues. Trimming cost V 7 bases and J 3 bases, with 15 bases left between them. Germline values: CDR1 SNHLY, CDR2 FYNNEI. CDR3 nucleotides: TGTGCCAGCAACAGGGAGGCTTCGGCTAATGAAAAACTGTTTTTT. As protein: CASNREASANEKLFF.

V gene TRBV18 combines with J gene TRBJ1-5; D possibly corresponds to TRBD1 (5 bases). The V and J ends lost 3 bases and 5 bases respectively, with 11 bases between them. The CDR3 loop spans 14 amino acids. The germline V gene encodes CDR1 KGHSH and CDR2 LQKENI. The CDR3 DNA is TGTGCCAGCTCACCCCGGGACGGATATCAGCCCCAGCATTTT. Its translation: CASSPRDGYQPQHF.

The chain couples TRBV18 to TRBJ1-1; D gene ambiguous. The length of the CDR3 is 14 residues. Germline V gene lookup returns CDR1 KGHSH and CDR2 LQKENI. Trimming stripped 4 bases from V and 3 bases from J, with 12 bases between. CDR3 coding DNA: TGTGCCAGCTCACTGGGAGGGTATGACACTGAAGCTTTCTTT. Its protein product is CASSLGGYDTEAFF.

The chain carries TRBV18 and TRBJ1-1; possibly TRBD1 for D (5 bases). V lost 0 bases, J lost 4 bases, and 15 bases lay in between. CDR1 is KGHSH, CDR2 LQKENI, per germline. The CDR3 spans 16 residues. The CDR3 region is CASSPPPQRRGTEAFF. The CDR3 coding sequence is TGTGCCAGCTCACCACCACCCCAGCGGAGGGGCACTGAAGCTTTCTTT. The whole variable domain, remainder taken from reference TRBV18 and TRBJ1-1, is NAGVMQNPRHLVRRRGQEARLRCSPMKGHSHVYWYRQLPEEGLKFMVYLQKENIIDESGMPKERFSAEFPKEGPSILRIQQVVRGDSAAYFCASSPPPQRRGTEAFFGQGTRLTVV.

The chain links TRBV7-8 to TRBJ2-7, with D tentatively TRBD1 (6 bases). The CDR3 has 15 residues. Trimming shortened V by 1 base and J by 0 bases, and 10 bases separated the two germline ends. The germline CDR1 and CDR2 sequences are SGHVS and FQNEAQ. CDR3 nucleotides: TGTGCCAGCAGCTTAGTGAGAGGGGGCTCCTACGAGCAGTACGTC. Encoded protein: CASSLVRGGSYEQYV.

J is TRBJ1-5 and V is TRBV21-1; TRBD1 is taken as the D call from the table, unchecked against the DNA. TRBV21-1 is a documented pseudogene. This CDR3 contains 15 residues. Here the CDR3 DNA reads TGTGCCAGCAGTGCACAGGGCCTTAGCAATCAGCCCCAGCATTTT. Its protein product is CASSAQGLSNQPQHF.

The chain joins TRBV7-2 to TRBJ1-3, with TRBD1 matching over 8 bases. Germline assignment: CDR1 SGHTA and CDR2 FQGNSA. Germline trimming cut 3 bases from V and 5 bases from J; bases unmatched to any gene: 18. This CDR3 has 19 amino acids. CDR3 residues: CASSLVSLSLQGARNTIYF. Here the CDR3 DNA reads TGTGCCAGCAGCTTGGTTTCTTTGAGCCTCCAGGGGGCGAGAAACACCATATATTTT.

The chain uses TRBV9 and TRBJ2-7, with D unclear. CDR3 size: 15 residues. In germline, CDR1 is SGDLS, CDR2 YYNGEE. V lost 0 bases to trimming and J lost 2 bases, with 12 bases between them. The CDR3 sequence is CASSVASAGAYEQYF. The CDR3, as DNA: TGTGCCAGCAGCGTAGCAAGCGCCGGAGCCTACGAGCAGTACTTC.

The J gene is TRBJ2-3, the V gene TRBV4-3; the D gene is possibly TRBD1 (5 bases). Per the germline V gene, CDR1 is LGHNA and CDR2 is YSLEER. The CDR3 consists of 16 residues. The V end lost 4 bases, the J end lost 0 bases, and 14 bases lay between the germline ends. CDR3 DNA sequence: TGCGCCAGCAGCCGGACACGAAGACCTAGCACAGATACGCAGTATTTT. It is translated as CASSRTRRPSTDTQYF.

The chain recombines TRBV6-5 with TRBJ1-2; TRBD1 is a possible D gene (6 bases). The CDR3 length is 13 residues. Looked up from germline, CDR1 is MNHEY and CDR2 is SVGAGI. Trimming shortened V by 7 bases and J by 8 bases, and 17 bases separated the two germline ends. The CDR3 spells CASIQQGGKGYTF. CDR3 coding DNA: TGTGCCAGCATTCAACAGGGTGGGAAGGGCTACACCTTC.

The CDR3 here is CASSLDPRDRGYTF. The CDR3 DNA is TGTGCCAGCAGTTTAGACCCTCGGGATCGGGGCTACACCTTC. The chain is built from TRBV28 and TRBJ1-2; no reliable D call. The length of the CDR3 is 14 residues. Germline V gene lookup returns CDR1 MDHEN and CDR2 SYDVKM. Between the trimmed V and J ends, which lost 2 bases and 8 bases, there was a span of 15 bases.

The chain uses TRBV29-1 and TRBJ1-2; 9 bases align to TRBD1. The CDR3 runs 15 residues. Germline values: CDR1 SQVTM, CDR2 ANQGSEA. The V and J ends lost 5 bases and 4 bases, in that order; junction bases with no gene match: 11. For the CDR3, the DNA is TGCAGCGTTATCGTCCCTAAGGACAGGGGCTATGGCTACACCTTC. It specifies CSVIVPKDRGYGYTF.

This sequence joins TRBV5-4 and TRBJ1-6; D call uncertain. Germline CDR1 reads SGHNT; CDR2 reads YYREEE (reference sequence). V was clipped by 4 bases and J by 0 bases, with 8 bases between them. The CDR3 consists of 15 residues. The chain's CDR3 is CASSLSHSYNSPLHF. In DNA form, the CDR3 reads TGTGCCAGCAGCCTCTCACACTCCTATAATTCACCCCTCCACTTT.

This clone was counted between two and nine times. V gene TRBV11-2 combines with J gene TRBJ2-1; no definite D call. In germline, CDR1 is SGHAT, CDR2 FQNNGV. The germline V and J ends were trimmed by 5 bases and 6 bases, with 17 bases remaining between them. The CDR3 sequence is 15 residues long. The CDR3 DNA follows: TGTGCCAGCAGCCCTCAAAGGTTAGCTCTCAATGAGCAGTTCTTC. This translates into CASSPQRLALNEQFF.

The chain has TRBV11-3 and TRBJ1-1; no definite D call. V was shortened by 5 bases and J by 3 bases, with 25 bases between the two germline ends. The CDR3 contains 18 residues. Germline CDR1 SGHNT, CDR2 YENEEA. Written as DNA, the CDR3 is TGTGCCAGCAGCGATACGCCGATAAGGGCGAACTTGGACACTGAAGCTTTCTTT. Translating gives CASSDTPIRANLDTEAFF.

V usage is TRBV2 and J usage is TRBJ2-1, with D perhaps TRBD1 (5 bases). The CDR3 spans 16 residues. CDR1 and CDR2 from the germline V gene are SNHLY and FYNNEI. V dropped 2 bases and J dropped 0 bases, with 11 bases sitting between them. The CDR3 spells CASSEWGGISYNEQFF. The DNA for the CDR3 is TGTGCCAGCAGTGAATGGGGCGGAATCTCCTACAATGAGCAGTTCTTC.

This sequence joins TRBV5-4 and TRBJ2-3, with 7 bases matching TRBD2. This CDR3 region has 17 residues. Trimming took 0 bases from V and 2 from J; bases not matched to a gene: 9. The germline gives CDR1 SGHNT, CDR2 YYREEE (reference sequence). The DNA for the CDR3 is TGTGCCAGCAGCTTGGGCCCGCCTAGCGGCTTCACAGATACGCAGTATTTT. Amino acids: CASSLGPPSGFTDTQYF.

V usage is TRBV19 and J usage is TRBJ2-6; no firm D call. Germline V gene data show CDR1 as LNHDA and CDR2 as SQIVND (reference sequence). Trimming pared 5 bases from V and 12 bases from J, leaving 11 bases between. The CDR3 length is 12 residues. The CDR3 nucleotides are TGTGCCAGTAGTCCCTTAGCCTCCGTCCTGACTTTC. This encodes CASSPLASVLTF.

The V and J genes are TRBV6-6 and TRBJ1-5, with TRBD1 matching 8 bases. V lost 6 bases to trimming and J lost 15 bases; unmatched junction nucleotides: 10. Germline V CDR1 and CDR2: MNHNY, SVGAGI (reference sequence). The CDR3 length is 12 residues. The DNA of the CDR3 is TGTGCCAGCAGACCCGCCGGGACAGGAATGCATTTT. Its translation: CASRPAGTGMHF.

V and J are TRBV3-1 (or the pseudogene TRBV3-2) and TRBJ2-7; D is unclear. CDR3 length: 12 residues. Per germline, CDR1 LGHDT and CDR2 YNNKEL (reference sequence). V was trimmed by 3 bases and J by 3 bases, leaving 6 bases between them. The CDR3 here is CASSHAYYEQYF. CDR3 DNA: TGTGCCAGCAGCCACGCCTACTACGAGCAGTACTTC.

The chain recombines TRBV7-9 with TRBJ1-1; 8 bases align to TRBD1. The CDR3 runs to 14 residues. The V gene's germline CDR1 is SEHNR and CDR2 FQNEAQ (reference sequence). The V segment lost 5 bases and the J segment 4 bases; nucleotides outside the gene matches: 6. The CDR3 DNA reads as TGTGCCAGCAGCCCAATCACAGGGGGCACTGAAGCTTTCTTT. It yields the protein CASSPITGGTEAFF.

The chain couples TRBV19 to TRBJ2-3; D remains unclear. The CDR3 loop spans 14 amino acids. Trimming left V 3 bases short and J 2 bases short, with 9 bases between. Germline V gives CDR1 LNHDA, CDR2 SQIVND (reference sequence). The CDR3 region is CASSMSGATDTQYF. CDR3 sequence (DNA): TGTGCCAGTAGTATGAGTGGTGCCACAGATACGCAGTATTTT.

V usage is TRBV16 and J usage is TRBJ1-2; D unclear. V lost 4 bases to trimming and J lost 7 bases, with 13 bases between them. Germline V gene data show CDR1 as KGHSY and CDR2 as FQNENV. The CDR3 consists of 13 residues. The CDR3 region has the DNA TGTGCCAGCAGCCCCACGGGGAGGGCTGGCTACACCTTC. Its protein is CASSPTGRAGYTF. The full variable domain, with the rest looked up from reference TRBV16 and TRBJ1-2, is GEEVAQTPKHLVRGEGQKAKLYCAPIKGHSYVFWYQQVLKNEFKFLISFQNENVFDETGMPKERFSAKCLPNSPCSLEIQATKLEDSAVYFCASSPTGRAGYTFGSGTRLTVV.

This chain links TRBV28 with TRBJ2-5; perhaps TRBD1 as D (6 bases). The length of the CDR3 is 14 residues. Germline CDR1 reads MDHEN; CDR2 reads SYDVKM. V was pared by 4 bases and J by 5 bases, with 14 bases between. The CDR3 protein is CASSSPQGFETQYF. The CDR3 DNA follows: TGTGCCAGCAGTTCGCCGCAGGGGTTTGAGACCCAGTACTTC.

This chain links TRBV5-6 with TRBJ1-6; D perhaps matches TRBD1 (5 bases). Per the germline V gene, CDR1 is SGHDT and CDR2 is YYEEEE. Trimming removed 5 bases from V and 7 bases from J, with 16 bases in between. The CDR3 contains 15 residues. CDR3 residues: CASSLRVRENSPLHF. CDR3 nucleotide sequence: TGTGCCAGCAGTCTCCGGGTCAGGGAGAATTCACCCCTCCACTTT.

The J gene is TRBJ1-1, the V gene TRBV28, with D possibly TRBD1 on 5 matching bases. Trimming left V 4 bases short and J 4 bases short, with 19 bases between. CDR3 length equals 16 residues. Per germline, CDR1 MDHEN and CDR2 SYDVKM. This CDR3 is CASSSHMTVRSTEAFF. DNA for the CDR3: TGTGCCAGCAGTTCCCATATGACAGTAAGAAGCACTGAAGCTTTCTTT.